Reported below is one T cell receptor beta chain. Its matching antigen is unknown. Only in-frame clones appear in the TCRdb table, and some are missing; sequencing was by immunoSEQ multiplex PCR. The sample holds about 120,000 clones, roughly 89% seen once. The data derive from a study of OX40 agonist ivuxolimab in advanced cancers. The overall study: Patients were treated with ivuxolimab, an agonistic anti-OX40 (CD134) antibody. Patients treated during dose escalation were battling hepatocellular carcinoma, melanoma, renal cell or head and neck cancer. Study results and caveats: Among T cells, CD8+ cells averaged more expanded clones than CD4+ cells.

The sequence was obtained from an adult with an advanced solid tumor such as melanoma, head and neck, liver or kidney cancer. This specimen consisted of CD4+ or CD8+ T cells sorted from blood, obtained in a trial of the OX40 agonist ivuxolimab.

The CDR3 sequence is CASRGYYEQYF. The CDR3 nucleotides are TGTGCCAGCAGGGGGTACTACGAGCAGTACTTC. This chain joins TRBV28 and TRBJ2-7; D is uncertain. The CDR3 runs to 11 residues. Germline lookup yields CDR1 MDHEN and CDR2 SYDVKM. V was shortened by 6 bases and J by 3 bases, with 6 bases between the two germline ends.